These 26 T cell receptor beta chains were sequenced from one sample in a study of technical replicates of blood from several donors. Profiling relied on immunoSEQ multiplex PCR, and the TCRdb table lists in-frame clones only, not all of them. The sample has 80,000 or so clones, 94% seen once. Source material: T cells isolated from PBMCs. These receptors were obtained from a human donor in good health.

The gene calls are TRBV6-5 and TRBJ2-2; D perhaps matches TRBD2 (5 bases). This CDR3 is 12 amino acids long. CDR1 is MNHEY, CDR2 SVGAGI, per germline. The V gene lost 6 bases and the J gene lost 6 bases, with 8 bases spanning the gap. The CDR3 protein is CASSLGAGELFF. The CDR3 nucleotides read TGTGCCAGCAGCCTGGGAGCCGGGGAGCTGTTTTTT.

V usage is TRBV11-3 and J usage is TRBJ2-7; no reliable D call. This CDR3 comprises 11 residues. CDR1 is SGHNT, CDR2 YENEEA, per germline. The ends were cut back, 2 bases at V and 4 bases at J, with 3 bases in the middle. In DNA, the CDR3 is TGTGCCAGCAGCTTACTTTACGAGCAGTACTTC. Translation gives CASSLLYEQYF.

The chain joins TRBV7-9 to TRBJ2-1, with a weak D call TRBD1 (6 bases). Trimming cost V 5 bases and J 9 bases, with 11 bases left between them. There are 12 residues in the CDR3. Germline values: CDR1 SEHNR, CDR2 FQNEAQ (reference sequence). The CDR3 DNA sequence: TGTGCCAGCAGCCACAGGGTTGGTGAGCAGTTCTTC. Encoded protein: CASSHRVGEQFF.

This chain connects TRBV5-8 to TRBJ2-1; tentative D call: TRBD2 (6 bases). The CDR3 loop spans 14 amino acids. Germline lookup yields CDR1 SGHTS and CDR2 YDEGEE. Deletions cut 0 bases from V and 9 bases from J, with 13 bases between. The CDR3 nucleotides read TGTGCCAGCAGCTTGGCTGGCGGGGACCTTGAGCAGTTCTTC. Translated, it gives CASSLAGGDLEQFF.

This chain joins TRBV10-3 and TRBJ2-2; 7 bases match TRBD1. This CDR3 has 13 residues. The trim removed 6 bases at V and 4 bases at J, leaving 2 bases unmatched. The germline gives CDR1 ENHRY, CDR2 SYGVKD. The CDR3 nucleotides are TGTGCCATCAGGGGACAGATCACCGGGGAGCTGTTTTTT. Translating gives CAIRGQITGELFF.

This chain connects TRBV11-2 to TRBJ1-2; a weak D match, TRBD1 (5 bases). This CDR3 has 14 amino acids. Germline V gene data show CDR1 as SGHAT and CDR2 as FQNNGV. V lost 3 bases and J lost 7, with 15 bases in between. The CDR3 loop reads CASSFGLQGVGYTF. The CDR3 DNA reads as TGTGCCAGCAGCTTCGGCCTTCAAGGGGTTGGCTACACCTTC.

The chain has TRBV7-2 and TRBJ1-5; tentatively, D is TRBD1 (5 bases). The germline V and J ends were trimmed by 3 bases and 3 bases, with 12 bases remaining between them. Germline CDR1 reads SGHTA; CDR2 reads FQGNSA. This CDR3 comprises 15 residues. CDR3 DNA sequence: TGTGCCAGCAGCTTCCAGGGTGGATACAATCAGCCCCAGCATTTT. Its translation: CASSFQGGYNQPQHF.

The chain employs TRBV5-1 and TRBJ2-1, with 9 bases fitting TRBD2. Germline V gives CDR1 SGHRS, CDR2 YFSETQ. The trim removed 3 bases at V and 5 bases at J, leaving 6 bases unmatched. The CDR3 has 15 residues. CDR3 DNA sequence: TGCGCCAGCAGCTATACTAGCGGGTATAACAATGAGCAGTTCTTC. It encodes CASSYTSGYNNEQFF.

The chain joins TRBV2 to TRBJ2-1; D not certain. The CDR3 runs 10 residues. Trimming stripped 7 bases from V and 9 bases from J, with 7 bases between. Germline CDR1 is SNHLY and CDR2 is FYNNEI. This CDR3 is CASTRSEQFF. The CDR3 nucleotides read TGTGCCAGCACCCGGAGTGAGCAGTTCTTC.

This rearrangement joins TRBV25-1 to TRBJ1-2, with D perhaps TRBD1 (6 bases). V lost 7 bases, J lost 1 base, and 13 bases lay in between. This CDR3 has 14 residues. Per the germline V gene, CDR1 is MGHDK and CDR2 is SYGVNS. DNA of the CDR3: TGTGCCAGCAACCCTACAGGGCTTAACTATGGCTACACCTTC. The encoded protein is CASNPTGLNYGYTF.

The rearrangement joins TRBV29-1 to TRBJ1-3; 8 bases line up with TRBD1. Trimming cost V 4 bases and J 1 base; bases outside gene matches: 3. The CDR3 sequence is 14 residues long. CDR1 and CDR2 (germline): SQVTM, ANQGSEA. The CDR3 spells CSVATGGSGNTIYF. The CDR3 DNA sequence: TGCAGCGTTGCTACAGGGGGTTCTGGAAACACCATATATTTT.

This chain links TRBV20-1 with TRBJ1-3, with D hard to call. Trimming removed 5 bases at V and 4 bases at J, with 6 bases between. This CDR3 comprises 11 residues. The germline CDR1 and CDR2 sequences are DFQATT and SNEGSKA (reference sequence). The CDR3 DNA sequence: TGCAGTGCTCAGACAGGAAACACCATATATTTT. It specifies CSAQTGNTIYF.

This chain connects TRBV11-3 to TRBJ1-1, with D tentatively TRBD1 (5 bases). The V and J ends lost 6 bases and 3 bases respectively, with 23 bases between them. This CDR3 is built from 17 residues. CDR1 and CDR2 from the germline V gene are SGHNT and YENEEA. CDR3 region: CASSRRFTGVSYTEAFF. For the CDR3, the DNA is TGTGCCAGCAGTCGTCGTTTCACAGGAGTTTCGTACACTGAAGCTTTCTTT.

The CDR3 DNA follows: TGTGCCTGGGACCGGGAGAGCTCCTACGAGCAGTACTTC. It translates to CAWDRESSYEQYF. The chain couples TRBV30 to TRBJ2-7; TRBD2 is a possible D gene (6 bases). The germline V gene encodes CDR1 GTSNPN and CDR2 SVGIG (reference sequence). V dropped 5 bases and J dropped 0 bases, with 11 bases sitting between them. The CDR3 totals 13 residues.

This chain joins TRBV30 and TRBJ2-7; TRBD2 matches at 8 bases. Germline CDR1 reads GTSNPN; CDR2 reads SVGIG (reference sequence). Trimming took 1 base from V and 0 from J; bases not matched to a gene: 5. This CDR3 is 15 amino acids long. In DNA, the CDR3 is TGTGCCTGGAGTGCGGGCGGGGGGATCTCCTACGAGCAGTACTTC. This encodes CAWSAGGGISYEQYF.

J is TRBJ2-1 and V is TRBV5-1; maybe TRBD2 (5 bases). CDR1 is SGHRS, CDR2 YFSETQ, per germline. The V end was cut by 0 bases, the J end by 3 bases, with 10 bases between. The CDR3 is 15 residues long. The chain's CDR3 is CASSLGRPDYNEQFF. Written as DNA, the CDR3 is TGCGCCAGCAGCTTGGGGAGGCCGGACTACAATGAGCAGTTCTTC.

The chain uses TRBV9 and TRBJ2-7, with 8 bases matching TRBD1. CDR3 size: 15 residues. V lost 2 bases, J lost 0 bases, and 4 bases stayed unmatched. CDR1 and CDR2 from the germline V gene are SGDLS and YYNGEE. The DNA of the CDR3 is TGTGCCAGCAGCGTGAGGACAGGGCACTCCTACGAGCAGTACTTC. Translated, it gives CASSVRTGHSYEQYF.

This clone occurred once. This rearrangement joins TRBV27 to TRBJ2-1; TRBD2 might be the D (6 bases). Germline lookup yields CDR1 MNHEY and CDR2 SMNVEV (reference sequence). Trimming left V 5 bases short and J 5 bases short, with 19 bases between. The CDR3 runs to 16 residues. The CDR3 sequence is CASSTLGTGDHNEQFF. The CDR3 coding sequence is TGTGCCAGCAGTACCCTAGGGACTGGGGATCACAATGAGCAGTTCTTC.

The rearrangement uses TRBV19 and TRBJ2-3; 7 nucleotides agree with TRBD2. Germline CDR1 LNHDA, CDR2 SQIVND (reference sequence). The CDR3 has 16 amino acids. Trimming took 6 bases from V and 4 from J; bases not matched to a gene: 13. The CDR3 DNA reads TGTGCCAGTAGCAATCGGGGGGACCCCGCCGCAGATACGCAGTATTTT. This codes for CASSNRGDPAADTQYF.

This clone was counted a single time. The J gene is TRBJ2-7, the V gene TRBV11-2; D unclear. Trimming took 5 bases from V and 6 from J, leaving 17 bases between them. The V gene's germline CDR1 is SGHAT and CDR2 FQNNGV. The CDR3 runs 14 residues. The CDR3 DNA sequence: TGTGCCAGCAGCCCTCGGTCCGGCGGTGCCGAGCAGTACTTC. It encodes CASSPRSGGAEQYF.

The rearrangement uses TRBV4-3 and TRBJ2-5; D might be TRBD1 (6 bases). This CDR3 spans 17 amino acids. Between the trimmed V and J ends, which lost 0 bases and 0 bases, there was a span of 14 bases. Per the germline V gene, CDR1 is LGHNA and CDR2 is YSLEER. The CDR3 region has the DNA TGCGCCAGCAGCCAAGAAAGGACAGTGGGGTACCAAGAGACCCAGTACTTC. Translated: CASSQERTVGYQETQYF.

The chain combines TRBV6-5 with TRBJ2-4; TRBD2 might be the D (5 bases). CDR3 length: 15 amino acids. Per the germline V gene, CDR1 is MNHEY and CDR2 is SVGAGI. Trimming left V 7 bases short and J 0 bases short, with 13 bases between. The CDR3 spells CASKVGVLAKNIQYF. The CDR3 DNA follows: TGTGCCAGCAAGGTGGGAGTCCTAGCCAAAAACATTCAGTACTTC.

This chain links TRBV14 with TRBJ1-1; D possibly corresponds to TRBD1 (5 bases). CDR3 size: 14 residues. Germline V gives CDR1 SGHDN, CDR2 FVKESK. The V end was cut by 1 base, the J end by 5 bases, with 11 bases between. The CDR3 DNA sequence: TGTGCCAGCAGCCAAGGGCAGGGTTGGACTGAAGCTTTCTTT. Translating it yields CASSQGQGWTEAFF.

The genes are TRBV5-4 and TRBJ2-3, with 11 positions matching TRBD1. CDR3 length equals 16 residues. J was trimmed by 4 bases and V by 4 bases; bases with no gene match: 8. Germline V gene sequence: CDR1 SGHNT, CDR2 YYREEE (reference sequence). CDR3 nucleotide sequence: TGTGCCAGCAGCACCGGGACAGGGGGAATCGCAGATACGCAGTATTTT. Its translation is CASSTGTGGIADTQYF.

J is TRBJ2-7 and V is TRBV9; D perhaps matches TRBD1 (5 bases). Germline V gene data show CDR1 as SGDLS and CDR2 as YYNGEE. This CDR3 region has 15 residues. The V end lost 3 bases, the J end lost 2 bases, and 15 bases lay between the germline ends. In nucleotides, the CDR3 is TGTGCCAGCAGCGGGGGCCAGGACGGACCCTACGAGCAGTACTTC. This codes for CASSGGQDGPYEQYF.

The CDR3 DNA is TGTGCCAGCAGCTATGACAGGGGCGCGGGGAATCAGCCCCAGCATTTT. Its translation is CASSYDRGAGNQPQHF. This sequence joins TRBV5-8 and TRBJ1-5; 8 bases match TRBD1. Germline V gene data show CDR1 as SGHTS and CDR2 as YDEGEE. The CDR3 runs to 16 residues. V shed 3 bases, J shed 4 bases, and the junction held 9 bases outside the gene matches.